One and the same sample provided the 9 T cell receptor beta chains below, sequenced in a study of T-cell memory formation after mild COVID-19. TCRdb ran MiXCR on the 5' RACE reads and lists one entry per CDR3 protein. This sample has about 340,000 distinct CDR3 sequences, with approximately 15% found just once. Sequenced: PBMCs or a T cell subset sorted from them (not recorded which). All receptors come from a man between 18 and 35 years old who had mild COVID-19 (a few samples of this study predate the infection). Cell type and time point are not known.

This chain uses TRBV20-1 with TRBJ2-3; TRBD2 aligns across 7 bases. Germline V gene lookup returns CDR1 DFQATT and CDR2 SNEGSKA (reference sequence). This CDR3 is built from 15 residues. With 4 bases clipped from V and 0 bases from J, the junction kept 7 bases outside the gene matches. CDR3 region: CSAKRDYRSTDTQYF. CDR3 DNA sequence: TGCAGTGCTAAAAGGGACTATCGTAGCACAGATACGCAGTATTTT.

The rearrangement uses TRBV7-9 and TRBJ1-2; a weak D match, TRBD1 (5 bases). The CDR3 consists of 14 residues. With 5 bases removed from V and 4 bases from J, the gap between germline ends came to 14 bases. Per germline, CDR1 SEHNR and CDR2 FQNEAQ (reference sequence). The CDR3 region is CASSPPGASYGYTF. The DNA for the CDR3 is TGTGCCAGCAGCCCCCCTGGGGCCTCCTATGGCTACACCTTC.

This clonotype was seen a handful of times. V gene TRBV23-1 combines with J gene TRBJ2-7; TRBD1 matches at 8 bases. TRBV23-1 is marked as an open reading frame, function uncertain. V dropped 4 bases and J dropped 1; count of bases not matched to a gene: 6. This CDR3 spans 15 amino acids. CDR3 residues: CASSLPGQESYEQYV. The CDR3 DNA sequence: TGCGCCAGCAGTCTTCCGGGACAGGAGTCCTACGAGCAGTACGTC.

The J gene is TRBJ1-2, the V gene TRBV4-1; D might be TRBD1 (5 bases). CDR3 length equals 16 residues. V was trimmed by 1 base and J by 0 bases, leaving 12 bases between them. Germline CDR1 reads MGHRA; CDR2 reads YSYEKL. In DNA form, the CDR3 reads TGCGCCAGCAGCCAAGGTTGGCGGGACCCTAACTATGGCTACACCTTC. Translation gives CASSQGWRDPNYGYTF.

The J gene is TRBJ1-2, the V gene TRBV27; 11 positions agree with TRBD1. Germline trimming cut 5 bases from V and 7 bases from J; bases unmatched to any gene: 3. This CDR3 has 13 amino acids. Germline assignment: CDR1 MNHEY and CDR2 SMNVEV (reference sequence). In DNA, the CDR3 is TGTGCCAGCAGTCCGGGACAGGGGGTTGGCTACACCTTC. Its protein product is CASSPGQGVGYTF.

The J gene is TRBJ1-2, the V gene TRBV7-8; D is perhaps TRBD1 (5 bases). Germline CDR1 is SGHVS and CDR2 is FQNEAQ. The ends were cut back, 4 bases at V and 3 bases at J, with 12 bases in the middle. The CDR3 consists of 14 residues. The CDR3 DNA sequence: TGTGCCAGCAGCTGGTCCGTGGGGGACTATGGCTACACCTTC. Protein sequence: CASSWSVGDYGYTF.

The rearrangement links TRBV27 to TRBJ2-3; D perhaps matches TRBD2 (6 bases). CDR3 length equals 12 residues. Trimming pared 7 bases from V and 5 bases from J, leaving 10 bases between. Germline lookup yields CDR1 MNHEY and CDR2 SMNVEV (reference sequence). The CDR3 spells CASKTEGDTQYF. CDR3 bases: TGTGCCAGCAAAACGGAGGGAGATACGCAGTATTTT.

The J gene is TRBJ2-3, the V gene TRBV15, with TRBD2 matching over 9 bases. This CDR3 is built from 16 residues. V lost 5 bases and J lost 5; bases outside the gene matches: 11. Germline V CDR1 and CDR2: LNHNV, YYDKDF (reference sequence). CDR3 nucleotides: TGTGCCACCAGCCCTGAGGGGCGGGGGGGCAGAGATACGCAGTATTTT. Translating it yields CATSPEGRGGRDTQYF.

The V gene is TRBV28, the J gene TRBJ2-5; 8 bases map to TRBD2. The germline CDR1 and CDR2 sequences are MDHEN and SYDVKM. CDR3 length equals 12 residues. V dropped 9 bases and J dropped 4; count of bases not matched to a gene: 4. CDR3 DNA sequence: TGTGCCAGTCGGGGGGGGTCAGAGACCCAGTACTTC. Its translation: CASRGGSETQYF.